This T cell receptor beta chain was found in a study of cytomegalovirus exposure and HLA in healthy donors. The CDR3 length is 15 residues. V dropped 1 base and J dropped 8 bases, with 18 bases sitting between them. Germline V gene data show CDR1 as MNHNS and CDR2 as SASEGT. This clone was counted a single time. PCR employed 60 Vbeta and 13 Jbeta primers. The table came from immunoSEQ multiplex PCR; TCRdb's copy has only in-frame clones and leaves some out. Of approximately 120,000 clones listed, about 82% are singletons. The chain recombines TRBV6-1 with TRBJ2-7; maybe TRBD2 (6 bases). The clonotype was recovered from a man aged 50 or older in good health and CMV-seronegative. The specimen was PBMCs. The CDR3, as DNA: TGTGCCAGCAGTGAAGGGGCGGGAAGACCTACGAAGCAGTACTTC. This encodes CASSEGAGRPTKQYF.